The clone carrying this T cell receptor beta chain was seen ten or more times. These data come from a study of neurological immune-mediated disorders. V gave up 2 bases and J gave up 4 bases; unmatched junction bases: 7. The CDR3 extends over 16 amino acids. Every sequencing run generated over 170 million TCR-beta sequences from 15-18 subjects. TCRdb redid the calling of the 5' RACE reads with MiXCR, one entry per CDR3 protein. The sample lists under 90,000 distinct CDR3 sequences; approximately 10% were seen once. The chain combines TRBV12-3 or TRBV12-4 with TRBJ2-2; 7 nucleotides line up with TRBD1. Sequencing was carried out using PBMCs. This receptor was obtained from a man in his forties in good health. The chain's CDR3 is CASSLNRGWGTGELFF. The CDR3 DNA reads as TGTGCCAGCAGTTTAAACAGGGGATGGGGCACCGGGGAGCTGTTTTTT.